This T cell receptor (beta chain) emerged from a study of cytomegalovirus exposure and HLA in healthy donors. Study-level findings and limits: Some V segments could not be told apart, so they were left out, TRBV6-2 and TRBV6-3 among them. Rare TCR sequences dominated, though some public TCRs recurred in many donors.

The ends were cut back, 4 bases at V and 0 bases at J, with 8 bases in the middle. CDR3 length: 14 amino acids. Germline V gene lookup returns CDR1 SGHRS and CDR2 YFSETQ. PCR was performed using 60 Vbeta and 13 Jbeta primers. Profiling relied on immunoSEQ multiplex PCR, and the TCRdb table lists in-frame clones only, not all of them. Its listing shows about 20,000 clones. As to this clone: The antigen remains unidentified.

Sequencing used PBMCs. The origin of this receptor is a man in his 60s in good health and CMV-seropositive. The chain carries TRBV5-1 and TRBJ2-1; D possibly corresponds to TRBD1 (5 bases). CDR3 region: CASSNDSSYNEQFF. The CDR3 bases are TGCGCCAGCAGCAATGACAGCTCCTACAATGAGCAGTTCTTC.